The sequence of this T cell receptor beta chain was determined in a study of shared clonotypes between healthy human individuals (dated by TCRdb to the early 2020s). Background on the whole study: The cohort included a few men and a couple of women between 18 and 49 years of age. For each donor, CD4 naive and CD4 memory were each run on three plates, CD8 naive on two plates, and CD8 memory on one plate. Blood TCR repertoires of 5 or 6 healthy adults were deeply sequenced to estimate repertoire size and the extent of clonotype sharing between individuals. To increase sequencing depth and limit assay-specific biases, TCR repertoire library preparation and sequencing were carried out by different laboratories using diverse techniques. Leukapheresis yielded between about 0.94 and 9.5 billion PBMCs per donor. Findings and caveats that apply to the study as a whole: Larger estimated clonotype richness was generally found for naive subsets than for memory subsets. Sampling was restricted to blood, and TCR repertoires in tissues likely differ from the TCR repertoires found in blood. The small number of donors limited the genetic and exposure-history diversity represented. Pairwise subsampling led to the expectation that sequencing depth would affect the degree of clonotype sharing among donors. Incomplete sequencing was indicated by rarefaction of sorted-subset datasets, despite the large sequencing depth. Sharing across several donors was observed for approximately 5% of naive CD4, less than 4% of naive CD8, over 2% of memory CD4, and roughly 0.43% of memory CD8 clonotypes. Compared with non-shared clonotypes, clonotypes shared by all four sorted-subset donors had higher generation probabilities.

In the case of this clone: This receptor's antigen is unknown. The sample holds no much larger clone one base away, and base qualities are not on file.

CD8 naive samples were obtained by positive selection for CCR7 among CD45RO-negative cells, yielding a CD45RA+CCR7+ population from which TemRA cells were excluded. Healthy HIV-negative adults with no recently reported acute infections or vaccinations were included as donors. All donors were Caucasian adults living in Nashville, Tennessee, USA. Blood was obtained by leukapheresis, after which PBMCs were separated by Ficoll-Histopaque density gradient centrifugation and cryopreserved in liquid nitrogen vapor phase. Purity and quantity of every magnetically sorted T cell population were checked by analytical flow cytometry. Each sorted fraction had its genomic DNA isolated and then quantified by UV absorbance on a Nanodrop 2000c. Using the deep immunoSEQ assay, multiplex PCR amplified TCR CDR3 regions from genomic DNA. For each cell subset, the extracted genomic DNA was distributed evenly across all wells of several immunoSEQ 96-well plates, and each plate served as one replicate. Each replicate PCR for sorted subsets received 150 to 250 ng genomic DNA, equal to tens of thousands of T cell genomes. The purified libraries were quantified using a Qubit 3.0 fluorometer, sized with a Bioanalyzer 2100, and then quantified again using the KAPA Library Quantification kit. Every immunoSEQ 96-well plate was sequenced on a dedicated single-read 150-cycle Illumina NextSeq 550 flow cell. In the source study's methods: Because the immunoSEQ output included only junctional sequences and no quality scores, the filtering could not be the same as the filtering used for full-length reads. To assign V/J genes and CDR3, sequences were annotated using PyIR, a Python wrapper for IgBLAST v1.9, with IMGT germline references. Any read was removed if the V/J assignment was weak (E-value above 1e-6), the CDR3 was missing, or the read contained stop codons, out-of-frame junctions, or ambiguous translated residues. V3J clonotypes were defined as sequences sharing the same inferred V gene, J gene, and CDR3 amino acid sequence. The percentage overlap between two repertoires was calculated by dividing the number of shared unique clonotypes by the size of the smaller repertoire. Richness of each repertoire was evaluated using RTK rarefaction, the Chao1 estimator, and Recon v2.1 estimates of unobserved clonotypes. Generation probabilities for all TCRbeta clonotypes obtained by the gDNA method from several donors were computed using OLGA. Entries here come from immuneACCESS through TCRdb and include only in-frame sequences with V and J called. Some clones fail to appear in such tables; in the studies checked, an unresolved V gene covers under half of the shortfall, and the cause of the remainder is unknown. From that table come the V and J calls and clone size; the DNA was used to work out D and trimming. The sample includes under 600,000 clones, with nearly 98% observed a single time. Approximately 0.33% of the sample goes to the ten largest clones.

The clonotype originates from a young man in good health. Sequences were obtained from naive CD8+ T cells sorted from blood. According to the study, the label for this sample's cell subset or site signals: CD45RA+CCR7+.

The CDR3 amino acid sequence is: CASSLQSSPTYEQYF. The DNA sequence is TGTGCCAGCAGCTTACAATCTAGCCCGACCTACGAGCAGTACTTC. This receptor chain uses TRBV7-7 and TRBJ2-7, with a tentative D gene TRBD2 over 5 matching bases. The germline V gene (reference sequence) specifies SSHAT as CDR1 and FNYEAQ as CDR2. Cut back by 2 bases and 2 bases, the V and J ends lie 13 bases apart. The CDR3 starts with the cysteine, ends with the phenylalanine, and has 15 residues. CDR3 DNA is the only sequence kept; it has 45 bases, read in frame from the first base. Reference TRBV7-7 and TRBJ2-7 genes cover what lies past the CDR3, so the full variable domain is GAGVSQSPRYKVTKRGQDVTLRCDPISSHATLYWYQQALGQGPEFLTYFNYEAQPDKSGLPSDRFSAERPEGSISTLTIQRTEQRDSAMYRCASSLQSSPTYEQYFGPGTRLTVT.